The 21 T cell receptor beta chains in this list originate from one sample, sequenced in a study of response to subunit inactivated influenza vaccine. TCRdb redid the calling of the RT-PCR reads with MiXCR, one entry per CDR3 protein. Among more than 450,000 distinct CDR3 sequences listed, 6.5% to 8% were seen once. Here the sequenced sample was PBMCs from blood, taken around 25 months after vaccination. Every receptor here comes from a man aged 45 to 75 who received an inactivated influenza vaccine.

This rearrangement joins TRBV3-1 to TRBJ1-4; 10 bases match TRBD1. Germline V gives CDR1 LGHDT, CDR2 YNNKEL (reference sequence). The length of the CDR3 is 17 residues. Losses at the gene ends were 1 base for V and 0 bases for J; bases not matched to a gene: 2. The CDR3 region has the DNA TGTGCCAGCAGCCAAGTTGGGACAGGGGCAACTAATGAAAAACTGTTTTTT. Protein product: CASSQVGTGATNEKLFF.

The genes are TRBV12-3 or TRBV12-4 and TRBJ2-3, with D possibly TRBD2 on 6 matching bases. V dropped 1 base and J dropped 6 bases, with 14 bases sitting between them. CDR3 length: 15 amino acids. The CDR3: CASSLEGRIMDTQYF. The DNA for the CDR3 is TGTGCCAGCAGTTTAGAGGGGAGGATAATGGATACGCAGTATTTT.

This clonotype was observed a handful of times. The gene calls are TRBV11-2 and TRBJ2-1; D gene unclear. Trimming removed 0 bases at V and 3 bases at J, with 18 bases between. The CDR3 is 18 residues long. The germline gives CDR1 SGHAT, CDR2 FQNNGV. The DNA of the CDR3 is TGTGCCAGCAGCTTAGATCAAGTAGGAGACGGCTACTACAATGAGCAGTTCTTC. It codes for CASSLDQVGDGYYNEQFF. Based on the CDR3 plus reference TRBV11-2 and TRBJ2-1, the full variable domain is EAGVAQSPRYKIIEKRQSVAFWCNPISGHATLYWYQQILGQGPKLLIQFQNNGVVDDSQLPKDRFSAERLKGVDSTLKIQPAKLEDSAVYLCASSLDQVGDGYYNEQFFGPGTRLTVL.

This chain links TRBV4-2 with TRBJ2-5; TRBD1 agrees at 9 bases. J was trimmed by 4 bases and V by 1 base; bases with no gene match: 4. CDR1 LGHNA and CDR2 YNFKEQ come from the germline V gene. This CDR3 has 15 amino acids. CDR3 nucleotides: TGTGCCAGCAGCCAAGTTGGGACAGGGAGAGAGACCCAGTACTTC. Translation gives CASSQVGTGRETQYF.

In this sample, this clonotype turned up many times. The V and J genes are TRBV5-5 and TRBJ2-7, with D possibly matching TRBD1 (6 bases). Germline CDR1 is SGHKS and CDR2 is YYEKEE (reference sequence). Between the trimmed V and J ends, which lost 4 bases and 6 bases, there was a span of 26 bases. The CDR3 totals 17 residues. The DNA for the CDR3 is TGTGCCAGCAGCCCGACCCTTTGGGCAGGGGACCTGGGCGAGCAGTACTTC. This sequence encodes CASSPTLWAGDLGEQYF.

CDR3: CASSLYDSRGYTF. The CDR3 region has the DNA TGTGCCAGCAGCTTATATGATAGTAGGGGCTACACCTTC. The rearrangement uses TRBV7-2 and TRBJ1-2; D is unclear. Germline assignment: CDR1 SGHTA and CDR2 FQGNSA. V was trimmed by 2 bases and J by 8 bases, leaving 12 bases between them. The CDR3 sequence is 13 residues long.

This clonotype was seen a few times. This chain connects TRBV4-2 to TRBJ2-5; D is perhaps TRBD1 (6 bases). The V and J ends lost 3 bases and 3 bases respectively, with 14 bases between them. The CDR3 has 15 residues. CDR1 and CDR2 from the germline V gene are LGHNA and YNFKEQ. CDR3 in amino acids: CASSQGGQGKETQYF. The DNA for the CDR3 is TGTGCCAGCAGCCAGGGTGGGCAGGGGAAAGAGACCCAGTACTTC.

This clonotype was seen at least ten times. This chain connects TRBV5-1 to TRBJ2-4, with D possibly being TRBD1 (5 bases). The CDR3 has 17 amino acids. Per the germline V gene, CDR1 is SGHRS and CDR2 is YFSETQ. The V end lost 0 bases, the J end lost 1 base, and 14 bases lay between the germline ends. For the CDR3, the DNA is TGCGCCAGCAGCTTGGCAGGACATAGATCTGCCAAAAACATTCAGTACTTC. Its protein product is CASSLAGHRSAKNIQYF.

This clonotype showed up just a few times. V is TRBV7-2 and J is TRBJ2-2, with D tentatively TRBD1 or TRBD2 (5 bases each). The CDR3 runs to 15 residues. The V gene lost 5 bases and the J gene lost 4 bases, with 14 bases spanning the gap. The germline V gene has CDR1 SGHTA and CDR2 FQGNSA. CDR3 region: CASSPGSGATGELFF. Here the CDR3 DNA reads TGTGCCAGCAGCCCTGGCTCCGGGGCCACCGGGGAGCTGTTTTTT. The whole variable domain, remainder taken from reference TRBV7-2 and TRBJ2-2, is GAGVSQSPSNKVTEKGKDVELRCDPISGHTALYWYRQSLGQGLEFLIYFQGNSAPDKSGLPSDRFSAERTGGSVSTLTIQRTQQEDSAVYLCASSPGSGATGELFFGEGSRLTVL.

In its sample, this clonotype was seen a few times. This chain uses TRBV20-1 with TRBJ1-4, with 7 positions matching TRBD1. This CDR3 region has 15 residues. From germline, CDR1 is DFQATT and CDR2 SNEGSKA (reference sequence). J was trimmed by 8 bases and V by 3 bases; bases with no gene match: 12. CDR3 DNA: TGCAGTGCTAGTGGGTTAGGGGGCTGGGGAGAAAAACTGTTTTTT. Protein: CSASGLGGWGEKLFF.

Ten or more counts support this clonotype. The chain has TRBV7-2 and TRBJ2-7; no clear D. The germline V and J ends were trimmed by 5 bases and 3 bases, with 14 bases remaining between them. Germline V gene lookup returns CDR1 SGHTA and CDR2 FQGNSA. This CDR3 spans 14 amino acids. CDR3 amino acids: CASSPSSAGYEQYF. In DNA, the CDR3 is TGTGCCAGCAGCCCATCATCCGCCGGCTACGAGCAGTACTTC.

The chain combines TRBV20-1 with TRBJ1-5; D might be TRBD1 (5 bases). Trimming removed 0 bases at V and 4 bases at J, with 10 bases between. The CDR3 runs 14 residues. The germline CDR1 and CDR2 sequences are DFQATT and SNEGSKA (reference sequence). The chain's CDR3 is CSARDDSTNQPQHF. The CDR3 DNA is TGCAGTGCTAGAGATGACAGTACAAATCAGCCCCAGCATTTT.

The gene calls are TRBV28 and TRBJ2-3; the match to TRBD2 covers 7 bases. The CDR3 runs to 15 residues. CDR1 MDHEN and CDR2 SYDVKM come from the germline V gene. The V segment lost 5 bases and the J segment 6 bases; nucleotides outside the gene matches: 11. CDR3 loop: CASSPGGRAGDTQYF. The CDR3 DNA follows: TGTGCCAGCAGTCCCGGGGGGAGGGCCGGGGATACGCAGTATTTT. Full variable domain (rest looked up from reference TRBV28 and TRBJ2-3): DVKVTQSSRYLVKRTGEKVFLECVQDMDHENMFWYRQDPGLGLRLIYFSYDVKMKEKGDIPEGYSVSREKKERFSLILESASTNQTSMYLCASSPGGRAGDTQYFGPGTRLTVL.

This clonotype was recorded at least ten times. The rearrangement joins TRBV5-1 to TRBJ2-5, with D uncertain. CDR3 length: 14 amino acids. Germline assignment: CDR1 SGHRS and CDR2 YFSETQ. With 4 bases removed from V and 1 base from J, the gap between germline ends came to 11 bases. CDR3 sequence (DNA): TGCGCCAGCAGCGAACGGATGCCCCAAGAGACCCAGTACTTC. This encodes CASSERMPQETQYF.

The CDR3 protein is CASSYPQGNEKLFF. Written as DNA, the CDR3 is TGTGCCAGCAGTTACCCCCAGGGGAATGAAAAACTGTTTTTT. This rearrangement joins TRBV6-2 or TRBV6-3 to TRBJ1-4; a possible D gene is TRBD1 (6 bases). V was pared by 2 bases and J by 5 bases, with 9 bases between. This CDR3 is built from 14 residues. Looked up from germline, CDR1 is MNHEY and CDR2 is SVGEGT.

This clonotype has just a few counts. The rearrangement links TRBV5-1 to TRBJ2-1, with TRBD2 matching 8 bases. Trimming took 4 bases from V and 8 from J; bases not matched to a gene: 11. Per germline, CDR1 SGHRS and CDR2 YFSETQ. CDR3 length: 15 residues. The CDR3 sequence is CASSQGTRSYDEQFF. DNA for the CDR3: TGCGCCAGCAGCCAAGGGACTAGATCGTATGATGAGCAGTTCTTC.

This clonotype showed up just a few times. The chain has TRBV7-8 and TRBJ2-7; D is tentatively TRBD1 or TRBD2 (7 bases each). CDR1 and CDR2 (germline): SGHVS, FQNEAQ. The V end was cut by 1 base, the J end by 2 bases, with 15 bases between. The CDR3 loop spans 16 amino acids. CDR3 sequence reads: CASSLGGRGGTYEQYF. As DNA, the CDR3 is TGTGCCAGCAGCTTAGGAGGCAGGGGGGGTACCTACGAGCAGTACTTC.

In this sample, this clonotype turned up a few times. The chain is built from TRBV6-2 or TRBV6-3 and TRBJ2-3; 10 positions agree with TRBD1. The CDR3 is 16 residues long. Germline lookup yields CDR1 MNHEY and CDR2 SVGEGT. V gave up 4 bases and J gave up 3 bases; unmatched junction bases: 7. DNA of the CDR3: TGTGCCAGCAGTTCTCGGGGACAGGGGCGAACAGATACGCAGTATTTT. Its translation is CASSSRGQGRTDTQYF.

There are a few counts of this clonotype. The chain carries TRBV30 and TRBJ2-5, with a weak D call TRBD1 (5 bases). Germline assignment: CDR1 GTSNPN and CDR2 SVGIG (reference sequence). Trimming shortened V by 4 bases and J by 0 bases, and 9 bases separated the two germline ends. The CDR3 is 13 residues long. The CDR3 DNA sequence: TGTGCCTGGAACCCAGGGAACCAAGAGACCCAGTACTTC. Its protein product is CAWNPGNQETQYF. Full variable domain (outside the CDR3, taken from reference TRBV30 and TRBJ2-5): SQTIHQWPATLVQPVGSPLSLECTVEGTSNPNLYWYRQAAGRGLQLLFYSVGIGQISSEVPQNLSASRPQDRQFILSSKKLLLSDSGFYLCAWNPGNQETQYFGPGTRLLVL.

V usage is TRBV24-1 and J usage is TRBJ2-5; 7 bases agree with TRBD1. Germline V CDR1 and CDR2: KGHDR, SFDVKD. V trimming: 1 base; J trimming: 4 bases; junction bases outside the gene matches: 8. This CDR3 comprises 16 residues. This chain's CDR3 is CATSDLHHRGRETQYF. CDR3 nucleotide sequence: TGTGCCACCAGTGATTTACATCACAGGGGTCGAGAGACCCAGTACTTC.

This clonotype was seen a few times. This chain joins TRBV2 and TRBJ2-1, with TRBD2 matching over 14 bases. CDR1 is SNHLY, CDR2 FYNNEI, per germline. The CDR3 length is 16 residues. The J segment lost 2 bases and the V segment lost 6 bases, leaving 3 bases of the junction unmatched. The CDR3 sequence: CASRTGLAGAYNEQFF. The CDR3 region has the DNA TGTGCCAGCAGGACGGGACTAGCGGGGGCCTACAATGAGCAGTTCTTC.